The clone carrying this T cell receptor beta chain was counted a few times. What it binds is not known. This sample was included in a study of cytomegalovirus exposure and HLA in healthy donors. PCR was performed using 60 Vbeta and 13 Jbeta primers. Assay used: immunoSEQ multiplex PCR; TCRdb lists only in-frame clones, some missing. This table holds about 100,000 clones, around three quarters found once. Study-wide findings and caveats: Most TCR beta V segments were productive about 87% or about 30% of the time in an earlier analysis. Per published accounts, TCR beta sequences correctly predicted the HLA-A and HLA-B alleles of most subjects. In a later analysis, CMV-associated beta chains were mostly HLA-associated, it appeared.

Deletions cut 5 bases from V and 0 bases from J, with 5 bases between. This CDR3 is built from 14 residues. The germline V gene encodes CDR1 LNHDA and CDR2 SQIVND (reference sequence). Sample: PBMCs. This clonotype originated in a woman in her 40s in good health and CMV-seronegative. The rearrangement uses TRBV19 and TRBJ2-6; D is undetermined. The CDR3 sequence: CASSWSSGANVLTF. CDR3 nucleotide sequence: TGTGCCAGTAGTTGGAGCTCTGGGGCCAACGTCCTGACTTTC.